The source of this T cell receptor beta chain is a study of technical replicates of blood from a few donors. The table came from immunoSEQ multiplex PCR; TCRdb's copy has only in-frame clones and leaves some out. The sample includes approximately 8,000 clones, 85% to 90% seen only once; the top ten take roughly 12%. CDR1 is SGHVS, CDR2 FQNEAQ, per germline. The CDR3 contains 15 residues. V shed 5 bases and J shed 3 bases, with 16 bases lying between them. This clone was counted between two and nine times. Sequencing used PBMCs. J is TRBJ1-1 and V is TRBV7-8, with a tentative D call TRBD1 (6 bases). This receptor was obtained from a human donor in good health. CDR3 protein: CASSPGTSGDTEAFF. CDR3 nucleotide sequence: TGTGCCAGCAGCCCCGGGACCTCAGGGGACACTGAAGCTTTCTTT.